Each of the 13 T cell receptor beta chains below was sequenced from the same sample in a study of blood T cell repertoires in COVID-19. The protocol was immunoSEQ multiplex PCR, while the TCRdb copy is restricted to in-frame clones and leaves out a portion. There are a few hundred thousand clones in the sample; about 90% occur only once, and roughly 1.9% lies in the top ten. The sequenced material came from peripheral blood. All receptors derive from a woman in her 30s who had recovered from COVID-19.

V and J are TRBV5-1 and TRBJ2-1; no definite D call. The germline gives CDR1 SGHRS, CDR2 YFSETQ. The CDR3 consists of 15 residues. The V gene lost 2 bases and the J gene lost 8 bases, with 17 bases spanning the gap. The CDR3 DNA follows: TGCGCCAGCAGCTTAGGAGTTAACTTAATCGATGAGCAGTTCTTC. It is translated as CASSLGVNLIDEQFF.

This clone was counted only a few times. V usage is TRBV4-3 and J usage is TRBJ2-1; 10 nucleotides match TRBD2. CDR1 is LGHNA and CDR2 is YSLEER in the germline V gene. CDR3 length equals 16 residues. The trim removed 0 bases at V and 6 bases at J, leaving 5 bases unmatched. CDR3 sequence reads: CASSQEVAGGPNEQFF. The CDR3 DNA sequence: TGCGCCAGCAGCCAAGAGGTAGCGGGAGGACCCAATGAGCAGTTCTTC.

In the case of this clone: This sample includes further DNA sequences coding for the same CDR3. The rearrangement uses TRBV6-1 and TRBJ2-7; D might be TRBD2 (5 bases). The CDR3 runs 12 residues. V was cut by 3 bases and J by 4 bases, with 7 bases left in between. Per the germline V gene, CDR1 is MNHNS and CDR2 is SASEGT. The CDR3 region has the DNA TGTGCCAGCAGTGAGGGCGGGTACGAGCAGTACTTC. Protein: CASSEGGYEQYF.

This chain uses TRBV11-3 with TRBJ1-1, with D uncertain. This CDR3 spans 12 amino acids. The germline gives CDR1 SGHNT, CDR2 YENEEA. Trimming removed 5 bases at V and 5 bases at J, with 9 bases between. This CDR3 is CASSGGGTEAFF. The DNA of the CDR3 is TGTGCCAGCAGCGGAGGTGGAACTGAAGCTTTCTTT. The full variable domain, completed using reference TRBV11-3 and TRBJ1-1, is EAGVVQSPRYKIIEKKQPVAFWCNPISGHNTLYWYLQNLGQGPELLIRYENEEAVDDSQLPKDRFSAERLKGVDSTLKIQPAELGDSAVYLCASSGGGTEAFFGQGTRLTVV.

This clone was counted between two and nine times. The V gene is TRBV7-8, the J gene TRBJ1-5, with D perhaps matching TRBD1 (6 bases). The CDR3 covers 17 residues. Germline V CDR1 and CDR2: SGHVS, FQNEAQ. V gave up 2 bases and J gave up 6 bases, with 20 bases separating them. CDR3 sequence: CASSLFGQSGTGQPQHF. The DNA of the CDR3 is TGTGCCAGCAGCTTATTTGGACAGTCAGGGACGGGTCAGCCCCAGCATTTT.

The CDR3 spells CASSLAGTTYGYTF. The CDR3 nucleotides read TGTGCCAGCAGCTTAGCCGGGACAACGTATGGCTACACCTTC. The J gene is TRBJ1-2, the V gene TRBV13; possibly TRBD1 for D (6 bases). Per the germline V gene, CDR1 is PRHDT and CDR2 is FYEKMQ (reference sequence). Trimming pared 1 base from V and 5 bases from J, leaving 11 bases between. The CDR3 loop spans 14 amino acids.

The chain joins TRBV5-8 to TRBJ1-5; unclear D gene. Germline values: CDR1 SGHTS, CDR2 YDEGEE. The V end lost 5 bases, the J end lost 7 bases, and 13 bases lay between the germline ends. CDR3 length equals 13 residues. CDR3 in DNA: TGTGCCAGCAGTAGCCGAAGGAACCAGCCCCAGCATTTT. It encodes CASSSRRNQPQHF.

This sequence joins TRBV5-6 and TRBJ1-4; perhaps TRBD1 as D (6 bases). Germline V lookup: CDR1 SGHDT, CDR2 YYEEEE. This CDR3 has 17 residues. Trimming took off 4 bases at V and 0 bases at J, with 16 bases between the two ends. The CDR3 DNA reads as TGTGCCAGCAGCCTCAACCTCGACAGGACAACTAATGAAAAACTGTTTTTT. Translation: CASSLNLDRTTNEKLFF.

This clone was found many times. V gene TRBV5-1 combines with J gene TRBJ1-1; D is unresolved. The CDR3 runs 13 residues. Germline V gene lookup returns CDR1 SGHRS and CDR2 YFSETQ. The V end lost 6 bases, the J end lost 1 base, and 10 bases lay between the germline ends. CDR3 region: CASKGGRNTEAFF. Here the CDR3 DNA reads TGCGCCAGCAAGGGAGGGAGGAACACTGAAGCTTTCTTT.

The CDR3 is CASNPGQRNTEAFF. In nucleotides, the CDR3 is TGTGCCAGCAACCCGGGACAGAGGAACACTGAAGCTTTCTTT. The chain joins TRBV5-4 to TRBJ1-1; 7 bases are shared with TRBD1. The CDR3 covers 14 residues. Germline CDR1 and CDR2: SGHNT and YYREEE (reference sequence). V lost 6 bases, J lost 1 base, and 6 bases stayed unmatched.

This chain uses TRBV29-1 with TRBJ2-7; TRBD2 agrees at 8 bases. This CDR3 comprises 12 residues. Looked up from germline, CDR1 is SQVTM and CDR2 is ANQGSEA. J gave up 5 bases and V 6 bases, and 6 bases lay outside the gene matches. The CDR3 DNA reads TGCAGCGTCACGGGAGGGAAGCACGAGCAGTACTTC. This sequence encodes CSVTGGKHEQYF.

This chain joins TRBV3-1 (or the pseudogene TRBV3-2) and TRBJ2-4; 10 bases agree with TRBD2. The V and J ends lost 2 bases and 8 bases, in that order; junction bases with no gene match: 12. This CDR3 is 17 amino acids long. The V gene's germline CDR1 is LGHDT and CDR2 YNNKEL (reference sequence). CDR3 sequence (DNA): TGTGCCAGCAGCCAAAGCATATCTAGCGGGGGCGGGTACATTCAGTACTTC. Amino acid sequence: CASSQSISSGGGYIQYF.

V usage is TRBV6-5 and J usage is TRBJ1-5; 7 bases align to TRBD1. This CDR3 comprises 13 residues. Unmatched junction bases numbered 2, after V lost 8 bases and J lost 1 base. Germline V lookup: CDR1 MNHEY, CDR2 SVGAGI. The CDR3 region has the DNA TGTGCCAGCGGGACAGCGAGCAATCAGCCCCAGCATTTT. This translates into CASGTASNQPQHF.